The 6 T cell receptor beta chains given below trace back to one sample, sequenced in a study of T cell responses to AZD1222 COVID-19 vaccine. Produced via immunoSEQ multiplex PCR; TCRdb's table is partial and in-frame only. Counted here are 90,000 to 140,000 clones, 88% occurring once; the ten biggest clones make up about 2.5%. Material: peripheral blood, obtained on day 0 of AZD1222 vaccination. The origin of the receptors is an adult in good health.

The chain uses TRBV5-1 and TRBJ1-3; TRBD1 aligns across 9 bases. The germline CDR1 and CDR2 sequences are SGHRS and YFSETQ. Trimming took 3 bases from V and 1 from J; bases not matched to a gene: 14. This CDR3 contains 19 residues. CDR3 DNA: TGCGCCAGCAGCTCAGTACCGGCCGGGACAGGGCTGTCTGGAAACACCATATATTTT. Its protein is CASSSVPAGTGLSGNTIYF.

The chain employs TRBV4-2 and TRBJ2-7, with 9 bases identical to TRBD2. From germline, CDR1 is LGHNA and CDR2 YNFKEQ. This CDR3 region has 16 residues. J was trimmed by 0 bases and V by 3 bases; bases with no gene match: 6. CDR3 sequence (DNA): TGTGCCAGCAGCCAGCTCGGCGGGAGGGCCTCCTACGAGCAGTACTTC. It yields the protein CASSQLGGRASYEQYF.

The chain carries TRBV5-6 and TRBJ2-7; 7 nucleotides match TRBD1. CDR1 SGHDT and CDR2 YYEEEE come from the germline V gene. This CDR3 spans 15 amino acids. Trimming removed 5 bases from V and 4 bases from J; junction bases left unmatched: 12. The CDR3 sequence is CASSFSSTGWYEQYF. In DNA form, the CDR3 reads TGTGCCAGCAGTTTCTCCTCGACAGGGTGGTACGAGCAGTACTTC.

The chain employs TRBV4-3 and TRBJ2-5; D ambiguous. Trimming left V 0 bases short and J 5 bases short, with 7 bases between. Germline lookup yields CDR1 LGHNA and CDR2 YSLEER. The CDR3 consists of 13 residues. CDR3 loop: CASSQEAGETQYF. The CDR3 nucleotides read TGCGCCAGCAGCCAAGAAGCCGGGGAGACCCAGTACTTC.

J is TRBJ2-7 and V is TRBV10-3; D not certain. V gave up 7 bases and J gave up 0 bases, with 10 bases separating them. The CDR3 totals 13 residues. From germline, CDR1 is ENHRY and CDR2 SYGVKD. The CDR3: CAITQDISYEQYF. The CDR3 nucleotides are TGTGCCATCACCCAAGACATCTCCTACGAGCAGTACTTC.

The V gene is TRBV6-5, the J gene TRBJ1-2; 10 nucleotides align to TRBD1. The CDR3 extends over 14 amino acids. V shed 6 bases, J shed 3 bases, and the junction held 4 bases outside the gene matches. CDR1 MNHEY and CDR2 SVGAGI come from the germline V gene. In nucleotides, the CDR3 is TGTGCCAGCAGGAGACAGGGGGCGGACTATGGCTACACCTTC. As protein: CASRRQGADYGYTF.